Described below is a single T cell receptor (beta chain) sequence and its context. Its antigen is undetermined. The data belong to a study of blood T cells in healthy people across ages. Points from the study as a whole: Whereas aged donors had fewer naive CD4+ cells, long-lived donors had more of them and higher diversity. It was found that TCR beta diversity correlated strongly with the percentage of naive T cells.

A second PCR, run for about 6 to 11 cycles, used a sample-barcoded 5' primer plus a J-beta primer mix. Every molecule of cDNA carried a tag from a template-switch adaptor with 12 random nucleotides. Using its own MiXCR run on the 5' RACE reads, TCRdb lists one record per CDR3 protein. This sample has fewer than 1.5 million distinct CDR3 sequences, with around 39% found just once. Germline assignment: CDR1 MNHEY and CDR2 SVGEGT. The CDR3 extends over 13 amino acids. The V segment lost 10 bases and the J segment 11 bases; nucleotides outside the gene matches: 12. V usage is TRBV6-2 or TRBV6-3 and J usage is TRBJ2-5; TRBD1 agrees at 11 bases. Sequencing was done on a sample of blood. The TCR sequence derives from a woman between 18 and 29 years old in good health. The CDR3 here is CATKGQGVEEQYF. The CDR3 bases are TGTGCCACCAAGGGACAGGGGGTCGAGGAGCAGTACTTC.